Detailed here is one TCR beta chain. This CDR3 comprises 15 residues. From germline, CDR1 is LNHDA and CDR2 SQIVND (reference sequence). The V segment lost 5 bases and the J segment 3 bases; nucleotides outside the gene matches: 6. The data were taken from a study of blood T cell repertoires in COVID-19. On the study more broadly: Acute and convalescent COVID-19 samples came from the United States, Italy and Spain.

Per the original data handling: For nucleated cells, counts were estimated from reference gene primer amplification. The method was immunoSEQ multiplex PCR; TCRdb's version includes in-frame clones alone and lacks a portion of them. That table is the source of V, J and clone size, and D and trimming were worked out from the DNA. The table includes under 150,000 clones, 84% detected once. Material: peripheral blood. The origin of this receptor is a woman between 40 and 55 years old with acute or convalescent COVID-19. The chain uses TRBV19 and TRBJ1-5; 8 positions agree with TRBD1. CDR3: CASSADRGPNQPQHF. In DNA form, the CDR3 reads TGTGCCAGTAGTGCCGACAGGGGACCCAATCAGCCCCAGCATTTT.